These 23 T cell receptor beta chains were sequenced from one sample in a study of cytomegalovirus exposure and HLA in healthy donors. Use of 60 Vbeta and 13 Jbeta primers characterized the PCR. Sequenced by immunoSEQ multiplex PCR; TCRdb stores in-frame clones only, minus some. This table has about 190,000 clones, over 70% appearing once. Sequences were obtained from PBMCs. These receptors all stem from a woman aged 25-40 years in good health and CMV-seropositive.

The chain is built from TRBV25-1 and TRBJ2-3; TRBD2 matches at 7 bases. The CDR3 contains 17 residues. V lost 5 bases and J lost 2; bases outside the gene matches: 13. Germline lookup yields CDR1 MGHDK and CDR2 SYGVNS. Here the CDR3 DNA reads TGTGCCAGCAGTTCAGGCAAGCAGGGAGGGAACACAGATACGCAGTATTTT. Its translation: CASSSGKQGGNTDTQYF.

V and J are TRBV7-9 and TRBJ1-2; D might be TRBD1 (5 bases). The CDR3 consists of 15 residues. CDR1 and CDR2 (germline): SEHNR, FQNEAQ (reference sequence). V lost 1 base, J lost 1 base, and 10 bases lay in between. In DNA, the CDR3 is TGTGCCAGCAGCTTAGATGCAGGGATTAACTATGGCTACACCTTC. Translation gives CASSLDAGINYGYTF.

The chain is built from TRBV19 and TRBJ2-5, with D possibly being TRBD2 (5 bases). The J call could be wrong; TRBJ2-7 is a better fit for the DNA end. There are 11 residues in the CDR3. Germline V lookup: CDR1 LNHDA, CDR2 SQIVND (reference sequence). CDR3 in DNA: TGTGCCAGTAGCGGGAACTACGAGCAGTACTTC. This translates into CASSGNYEQYF.

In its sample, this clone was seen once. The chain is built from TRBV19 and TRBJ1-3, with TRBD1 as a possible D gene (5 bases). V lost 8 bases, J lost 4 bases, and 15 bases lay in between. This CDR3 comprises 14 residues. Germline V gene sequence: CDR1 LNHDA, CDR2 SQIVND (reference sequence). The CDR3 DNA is TGTGCCAGTTCAAGCAGGGTGACGGGAAACACCATATATTTT. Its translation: CASSSRVTGNTIYF. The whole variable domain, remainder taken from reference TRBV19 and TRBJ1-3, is DGGITQSPKYLFRKEGQNVTLSCEQNLNHDAMYWYRQDPGQGLRLIYYSQIVNDFQKGDIAEGYSVSREKKESFPLTVTSAQKNPTAFYLCASSSRVTGNTIYFGEGSWLTVV.

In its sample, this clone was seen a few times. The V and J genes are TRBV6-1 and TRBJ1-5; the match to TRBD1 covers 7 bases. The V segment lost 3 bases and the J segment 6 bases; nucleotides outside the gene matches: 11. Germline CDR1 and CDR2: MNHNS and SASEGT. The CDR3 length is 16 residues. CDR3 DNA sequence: TGTGCCAGCAGTGAGGGGATAAGGGGGCTGAGTCAGCCCCAGCATTTT. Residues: CASSEGIRGLSQPQHF.

The CDR3 DNA reads as TGTGCCAGTAAGGGTCAGGGCGACCAGCCCCAGCATTTT. Translating it yields CASKGQGDQPQHF. The chain recombines TRBV19 with TRBJ1-5, with D perhaps TRBD1 (5 bases). The CDR3 covers 13 residues. V was pared by 7 bases and J by 7 bases, with 14 bases between. CDR1 is LNHDA and CDR2 is SQIVND in the germline V gene (reference sequence).

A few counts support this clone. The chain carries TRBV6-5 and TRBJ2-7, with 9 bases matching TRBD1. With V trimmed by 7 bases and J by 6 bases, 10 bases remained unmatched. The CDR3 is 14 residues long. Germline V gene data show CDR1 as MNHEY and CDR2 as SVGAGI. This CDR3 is CASKLGQGSSEQYF. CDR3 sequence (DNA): TGTGCCAGCAAGTTGGGACAGGGCTCGTCCGAGCAGTACTTC.

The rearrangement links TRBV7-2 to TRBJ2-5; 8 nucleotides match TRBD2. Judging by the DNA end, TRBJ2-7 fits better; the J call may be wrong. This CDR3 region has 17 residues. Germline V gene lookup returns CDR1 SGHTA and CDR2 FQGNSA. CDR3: CASSLEMVGLAGHEQYF. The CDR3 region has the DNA TGTGCCAGCAGCTTAGAAATGGTTGGGCTAGCGGGTCACGAGCAGTACTTC.

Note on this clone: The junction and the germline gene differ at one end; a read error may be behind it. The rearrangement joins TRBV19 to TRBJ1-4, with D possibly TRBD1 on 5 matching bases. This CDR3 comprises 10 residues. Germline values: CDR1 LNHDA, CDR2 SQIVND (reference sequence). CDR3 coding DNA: TGTGCCAGTAAAACAGGACCGGGGGTTTTT. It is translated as CASKTGPGVF.

CDR3 protein: CASSYRASGWYYEQYF. The CDR3 DNA reads TGTGCCAGCAGCTATCGGGCTAGCGGATGGTATTACGAGCAGTACTTC. The chain is built from TRBV5-6 and TRBJ2-7; 7 nucleotides line up with TRBD2. Germline V gene data show CDR1 as SGHDT and CDR2 as YYEEEE. The J segment lost 4 bases and the V segment lost 3 bases, leaving 13 bases of the junction unmatched. The CDR3 loop spans 16 amino acids. The full variable domain, in which reference TRBV5-6 and TRBJ2-7 provide the parts outside the CDR3, is DAGVTQSPTHLIKTRGQQVTLRCSPKSGHDTVSWYQQALGQGPQFIFQYYEEEERQRGNFPDRFSGHQFPNYSSELNVNALLLGDSALYLCASSYRASGWYYEQYFGPGTRLTVT.

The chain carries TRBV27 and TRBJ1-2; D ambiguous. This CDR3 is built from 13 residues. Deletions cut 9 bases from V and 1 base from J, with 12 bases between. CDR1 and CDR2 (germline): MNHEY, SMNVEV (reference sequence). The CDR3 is CASSPGSNYGYTF. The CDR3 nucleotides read TGTGCCAGTAGCCCCGGCAGTAACTATGGCTACACCTTC.

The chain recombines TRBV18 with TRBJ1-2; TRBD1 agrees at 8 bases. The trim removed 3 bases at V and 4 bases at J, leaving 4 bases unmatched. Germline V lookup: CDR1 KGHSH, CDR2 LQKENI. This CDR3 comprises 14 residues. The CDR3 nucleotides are TGTGCCAGCTCACCCTCAGGGGGCCTCTATGGCTACACCTTC. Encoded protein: CASSPSGGLYGYTF.

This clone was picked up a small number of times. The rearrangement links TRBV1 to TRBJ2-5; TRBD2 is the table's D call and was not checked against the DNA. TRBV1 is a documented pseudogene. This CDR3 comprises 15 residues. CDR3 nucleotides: TGCACCAACCCCGGGAGAGCGGGCCTCAAGGAGACCCAGTACTTC. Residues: CTNPGRAGLKETQYF.

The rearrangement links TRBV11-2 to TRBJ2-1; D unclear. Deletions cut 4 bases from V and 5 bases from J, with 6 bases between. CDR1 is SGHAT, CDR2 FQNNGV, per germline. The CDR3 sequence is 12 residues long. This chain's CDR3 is CASSSLNNEQFF. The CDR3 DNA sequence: TGTGCCAGCAGCTCCTTAAACAATGAGCAGTTCTTC.

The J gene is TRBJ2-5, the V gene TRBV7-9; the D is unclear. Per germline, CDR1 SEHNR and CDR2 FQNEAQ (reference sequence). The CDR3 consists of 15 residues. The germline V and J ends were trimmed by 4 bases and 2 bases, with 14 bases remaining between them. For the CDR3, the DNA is TGTGCCAGCAGCTCAGCGAGGAGCCTACAAGAGACCCAGTACTTC. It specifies CASSSARSLQETQYF.

The chain's CDR3 is CASSIDSGLDQPQHF. Written as DNA, the CDR3 is TGTGCCAGTAGTATAGATTCAGGGTTGGATCAGCCCCAGCATTTT. This chain uses TRBV19 with TRBJ1-5, with D perhaps TRBD1 (5 bases). The CDR3 contains 15 residues. Trimming took 0 bases from V and 5 from J, leaving 11 bases between them. Germline loops: CDR1 LNHDA, CDR2 SQIVND (reference sequence).

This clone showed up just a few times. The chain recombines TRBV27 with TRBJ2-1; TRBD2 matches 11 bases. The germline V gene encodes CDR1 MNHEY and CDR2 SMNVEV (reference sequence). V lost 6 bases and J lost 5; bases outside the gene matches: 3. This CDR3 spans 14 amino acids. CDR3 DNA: TGTGCCAGCAGCTCGGGACTAGCGGACAATGAGCAGTTCTTC. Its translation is CASSSGLADNEQFF.

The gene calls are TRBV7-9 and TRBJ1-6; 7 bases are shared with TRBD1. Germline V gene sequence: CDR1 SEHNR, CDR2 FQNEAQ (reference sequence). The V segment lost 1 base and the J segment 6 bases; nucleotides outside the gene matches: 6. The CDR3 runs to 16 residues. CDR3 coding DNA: TGTGCCAGCAGCTTAGGGACCGGGACAGCTAATTCACCCCTCCACTTT. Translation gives CASSLGTGTANSPLHF.

CDR3 nucleotide sequence: TGTGCCAGCAGTGAAGGGCTCCTGAACACCGGGGAGCTGTTTTTT. Translated: CASSEGLLNTGELFF. The chain is built from TRBV6-1 and TRBJ2-2, with unresolved D. The CDR3 extends over 15 amino acids. V gave up 1 base and J gave up 1 base, with 7 bases separating them. The germline V gene has CDR1 MNHNS and CDR2 SASEGT.

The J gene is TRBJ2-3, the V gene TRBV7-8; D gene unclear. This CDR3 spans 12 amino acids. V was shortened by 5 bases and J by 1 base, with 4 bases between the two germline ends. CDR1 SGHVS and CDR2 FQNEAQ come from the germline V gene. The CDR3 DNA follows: TGTGCCAGCAGCGAGCGCACAGATACGCAGTATTTT. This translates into CASSERTDTQYF. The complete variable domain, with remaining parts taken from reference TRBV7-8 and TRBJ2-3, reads GAGVSQSPRYKVAKRGQDVALRCDPISGHVSLFWYQQALGQGPEFLTYFQNEAQLDKSGLPSDRFFAERPEGSVSTLKIQRTQQEDSAVYLCASSERTDTQYFGPGTRLTVL.

CDR3 in amino acids: CASSLGSGRYNEQFF. For the CDR3, the DNA is TGCGCCAGCAGCTTGGGTAGCGGCAGATACAATGAGCAGTTCTTC. V gene TRBV5-1 combines with J gene TRBJ2-1, with D possibly being TRBD2 (6 bases). Trimming stripped 0 bases from V and 4 bases from J, with 11 bases between. Germline V gene data show CDR1 as SGHRS and CDR2 as YFSETQ. The length of the CDR3 is 15 residues.

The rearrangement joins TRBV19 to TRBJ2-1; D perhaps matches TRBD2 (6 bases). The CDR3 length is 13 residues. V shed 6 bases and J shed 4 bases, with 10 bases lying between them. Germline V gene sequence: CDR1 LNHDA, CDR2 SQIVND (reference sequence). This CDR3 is CASSPGGYNEQFF. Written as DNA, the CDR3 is TGTGCCAGTAGCCCCGGGGGTTACAATGAGCAGTTCTTC.

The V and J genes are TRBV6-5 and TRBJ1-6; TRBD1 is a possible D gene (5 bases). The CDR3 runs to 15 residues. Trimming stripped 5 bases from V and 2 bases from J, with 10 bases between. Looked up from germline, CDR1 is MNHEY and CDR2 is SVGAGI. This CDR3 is CASSQGKPYNSPLHF. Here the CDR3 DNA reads TGTGCCAGCAGTCAGGGAAAGCCCTATAATTCACCCCTCCACTTT.